Following are 18 T cell receptor beta chains from one sample sequenced in a study of CD8 T cells in ankylosing spondylitis. TCRdb fed the 5' RACE reads into MiXCR, producing one record per CDR3 protein. There are 80,000 to 90,000 distinct CDR3 sequences in the sample; under 30% occur only once, and around 56% lies in the top ten. The sequenced sample consisted of blood, either unsorted or a sorted T cell fraction (not recorded which). The origin of the receptors is a male donor with ankylosing spondylitis or in good health (not recorded which).

V usage is TRBV5-1 and J usage is TRBJ1-1, with 7 bases identical to TRBD1. Germline loops: CDR1 SGHRS, CDR2 YFSETQ. This CDR3 comprises 16 residues. Trimming removed 4 bases from V and 0 bases from J; junction bases left unmatched: 9. CDR3 loop: CASSITGEGLNTEAFF. In nucleotides, the CDR3 is TGCGCCAGCAGCATTACAGGGGAAGGTTTGAACACTGAAGCTTTCTTT.

This clonotype came up a few times. The genes are TRBV7-9 and TRBJ2-3; D possibly corresponds to TRBD1 (6 bases). V dropped 5 bases and J dropped 2 bases, with 14 bases sitting between them. This CDR3 is 15 amino acids long. CDR1 and CDR2 from the germline V gene are SEHNR and FQNEAQ (reference sequence). This chain's CDR3 is CASSEDRISTDTQYF. The CDR3 nucleotides read TGTGCCAGCAGCGAGGACAGAATATCCACAGATACGCAGTATTTT.

This clonotype showed up just a few times. The gene calls are TRBV29-1 and TRBJ2-3; TRBD1 is a possible D gene (5 bases). V lost 1 base and J lost 0, with 8 bases in between. The CDR3 covers 14 residues. From germline, CDR1 is SQVTM and CDR2 ANQGSEA. Here the CDR3 DNA reads TGCAGCGTTGAAGGCAGGGTTAGCACAGATACGCAGTATTTT. This codes for CSVEGRVSTDTQYF.

This clonotype was recorded only once. This chain uses TRBV18 with TRBJ1-1; D is possibly TRBD1 (6 bases). Trimming cost V 3 bases and J 0 bases, with 17 bases left between them. In germline, CDR1 is KGHSH, CDR2 LQKENI. The CDR3 sequence is 17 residues long. CDR3 in DNA: TGTGCCAGCTCACCGAACAGGGTAAATACATTGAACACTGAAGCTTTCTTT. Encoded protein: CASSPNRVNTLNTEAFF.

The chain couples TRBV3-1 to TRBJ1-1; D is perhaps TRBD1 (6 bases). The germline V gene encodes CDR1 LGHDT and CDR2 YNNKEL (reference sequence). V gave up 4 bases and J gave up 2 bases, with 11 bases separating them. This CDR3 region has 14 residues. CDR3 coding DNA: TGTGCCAGCAGCCCCCGGGGGCTCAACACTGAAGCTTTCTTT. This encodes CASSPRGLNTEAFF. Full variable domain (remainder filled in from reference TRBV3-1 and TRBJ1-1): DTAVSQTPKYLVTQMGNDKSIKCEQNLGHDTMYWYKQDSKKFLKIMFSYNNKELIINETVPNRFSPKSPDKAHLNLHINSLELGDSAVYFCASSPRGLNTEAFFGQGTRLTVV.

CDR3 loop: CASTKQGLSFF. In nucleotides, the CDR3 is TGTGCCAGCACGAAACAGGGGCTGTCCTTCTTT. The chain joins TRBV28 to TRBJ1-1; 7 nucleotides line up with TRBD1. The CDR3 contains 11 residues. The ends lost 7 bases at V and 14 bases at J; junction bases unmatched: 10. CDR1 is MDHEN, CDR2 SYDVKM, per germline.

This chain joins TRBV20-1 and TRBJ1-5; 7 nucleotides match TRBD1. Germline lookup yields CDR1 DFQATT and CDR2 SNEGSKA (reference sequence). Trimming cost V 5 bases and J 0 bases; bases outside gene matches: 4. The CDR3 runs 14 residues. The CDR3 protein is CSAPDRDSNQPQHF. The CDR3 nucleotides are TGCAGTGCTCCTGACAGGGATAGCAATCAGCCCCAGCATTTT.

The chain is built from TRBV25-1 and TRBJ1-5; D is uncertain. The CDR3 extends over 14 amino acids. Per germline, CDR1 MGHDK and CDR2 SYGVNS. The ends were cut back, 5 bases at V and 5 bases at J, with 13 bases in the middle. CDR3 nucleotide sequence: TGTGCCAGCAGTAACTTGGGCGGAGATCAGCCCCAGCATTTT. It codes for CASSNLGGDQPQHF.

The chain carries TRBV20-1 and TRBJ2-7; no clear D. Trimming left V 5 bases short and J 7 bases short, with 18 bases between. Germline V gene sequence: CDR1 DFQATT, CDR2 SNEGSKA (reference sequence). This CDR3 has 13 residues. CDR3 sequence: CSAHPGRESEQYF. The CDR3 region has the DNA TGCAGTGCTCACCCGGGCCGAGAATCAGAGCAGTACTTC.

The rearrangement links TRBV15 to TRBJ1-2; D might be TRBD1 (5 bases). The V gene's germline CDR1 is LNHNV and CDR2 YYDKDF (reference sequence). Trimming stripped 0 bases from V and 4 bases from J, with 9 bases between. CDR3 length: 14 amino acids. In DNA, the CDR3 is TGTGCCACCAGCAGAGATGGAGGGACCTATGGCTACACCTTC. Translation gives CATSRDGGTYGYTF.

The V gene is TRBV6-6, the J gene TRBJ1-6; D remains ambiguous. Germline V lookup: CDR1 MNHNY, CDR2 SVGAGI (reference sequence). Between the trimmed V and J ends, which lost 0 bases and 9 bases, there was a span of 6 bases. This CDR3 has 13 amino acids. The CDR3 sequence is CASSYSWPSPLHF. For the CDR3, the DNA is TGTGCCAGCAGTTACTCTTGGCCTTCACCCCTCCACTTT.

The chain carries TRBV5-1 and TRBJ2-3, with D unresolved. The length of the CDR3 is 17 residues. Germline lookup yields CDR1 SGHRS and CDR2 YFSETQ. The V gene lost 3 bases and the J gene lost 0 bases, with 17 bases spanning the gap. The CDR3 is CASSYRSTLTSTDTQYF. DNA for the CDR3: TGCGCCAGCAGCTATAGATCGACATTGACTAGCACAGATACGCAGTATTTT.

This clonotype was detected only a few times. This rearrangement joins TRBV7-3 to TRBJ1-6; TRBD1 matches at 8 bases. This CDR3 is built from 15 residues. Germline V gene data show CDR1 as SGHTA and CDR2 as FQGTGA. V trimming: 1 base; J trimming: 9 bases; junction bases outside the gene matches: 5. The CDR3 spells CASSLKGDRSSPLHF. For the CDR3, the DNA is TGTGCCAGCAGCTTAAAAGGGGACAGGTCTTCACCCCTCCACTTT.

The J gene is TRBJ2-7, the V gene TRBV7-6; the match to TRBD2 covers 7 bases. Per germline, CDR1 SGHVS and CDR2 FNYEAQ. The CDR3 loop spans 16 amino acids. Trimming at V came to 2 bases and at J to 2 bases, leaving 9 bases not matched to a gene. CDR3 residues: CASSLSRAGETYEQYF. The CDR3 DNA sequence: TGTGCCAGCAGCTTAAGTAGGGCGGGAGAGACCTACGAGCAGTACTTC.

This clonotype was counted a few times. V usage is TRBV2 and J usage is TRBJ2-1; no reliable D call. Per the germline V gene, CDR1 is SNHLY and CDR2 is FYNNEI. V was trimmed by 7 bases and J by 6 bases, leaving 25 bases between them. CDR3 size: 17 residues. Written as DNA, the CDR3 is TGTGCCAGCAACCCGGGCCAAAGTGCGGTTGGGTTCAATGAGCAGTTCTTC. It yields the protein CASNPGQSAVGFNEQFF.

This clonotype appeared a few times. The chain joins TRBV29-1 to TRBJ1-1; D gene ambiguous. The CDR3 contains 12 residues. Germline CDR1 reads SQVTM; CDR2 reads ANQGSEA. CDR3 amino acids: CYYKGPNTEAFF. DNA of the CDR3: TGCTACTACAAGGGTCCGAACACTGAAGCTTTCTTT.

V is TRBV12-3 or TRBV12-4 and J is TRBJ2-1, with 16 bases fitting TRBD2. Trimming took 5 bases from V and 7 from J; bases not matched to a gene: 2. The CDR3 has 15 residues. CDR3 sequence reads: CASSPGLAGGNEQFF. CDR3 DNA: TGTGCCAGCAGTCCGGGACTAGCGGGAGGGAATGAGCAGTTCTTC.

The V and J genes are TRBV13 and TRBJ2-3; 11 bases are shared with TRBD2. Losses at the gene ends were 3 bases for V and 7 bases for J; bases not matched to a gene: 9. CDR3 size: 16 residues. From germline, CDR1 is PRHDT and CDR2 FYEKMQ (reference sequence). CDR3 in amino acids: CASSFYVTSGVNTQYF. CDR3 nucleotide sequence: TGTGCCAGCAGCTTTTACGTGACTAGCGGGGTTAATACGCAGTATTTT.